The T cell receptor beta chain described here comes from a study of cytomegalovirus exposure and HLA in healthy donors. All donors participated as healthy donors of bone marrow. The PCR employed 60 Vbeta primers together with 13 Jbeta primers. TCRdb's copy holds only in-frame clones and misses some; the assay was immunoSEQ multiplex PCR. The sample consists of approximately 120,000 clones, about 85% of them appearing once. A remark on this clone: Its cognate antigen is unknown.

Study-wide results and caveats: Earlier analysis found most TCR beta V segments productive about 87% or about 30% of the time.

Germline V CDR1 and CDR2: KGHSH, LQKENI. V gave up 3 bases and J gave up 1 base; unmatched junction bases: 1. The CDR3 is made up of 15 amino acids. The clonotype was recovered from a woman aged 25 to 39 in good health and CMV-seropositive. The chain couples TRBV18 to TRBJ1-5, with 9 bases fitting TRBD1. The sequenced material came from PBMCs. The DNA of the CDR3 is TGTGCCAGCTCACCGGGACAGGGAAGCAATCAGCCCCAGCATTTT. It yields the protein CASSPGQGSNQPQHF.